The 28 T cell receptor beta chains presented below share a single source sample, sequenced in a study of Ad26.COV2.S vaccination and SARS-CoV-2 variants. Libraries were prepared by immunoSEQ multiplex PCR; TCRdb keeps only in-frame clonotypes and omits some of them. The sample shows 380,000 or so clones, 88% of them seen only once. Treatment noted: about 20 received Ad26.COV2.S at low or high dose, single or two shots; about 5 received placebo; per-sample allocation not given. All samples were drawn on day 63, counting from the first vaccine or placebo injection. The sequences come from peripheral blood, collected in a trial of Ad26.COV2.S vaccine versus placebo. The receptors were gathered from a person between 18 and 65 years old who received the Ad26.COV2.S COVID-19 vaccine or a placebo.

V and J are TRBV5-6 and TRBJ1-2; tentative D call: TRBD1 (5 bases). This CDR3 comprises 14 residues. From germline, CDR1 is SGHDT and CDR2 YYEEEE. Trimming shortened V by 5 bases and J by 5 bases, and 16 bases separated the two germline ends. CDR3 in amino acids: CASSPGRVGYGYTF. CDR3 bases: TGTGCCAGCAGTCCCGGCAGGGTGGGATATGGCTACACCTTC.

The gene calls are TRBV7-3 and TRBJ2-3, with D possibly being TRBD1 (6 bases). Germline values: CDR1 SGHTA, CDR2 FQGTGA. V dropped 2 bases and J dropped 5 bases, with 11 bases sitting between them. The CDR3 length is 14 residues. The CDR3 here is CASSLEIRGDTQYF. DNA of the CDR3: TGTGCCAGCAGCTTAGAAATCAGGGGAGATACGCAGTATTTT.

The chain uses TRBV3-1 (or the pseudogene TRBV3-2) and TRBJ2-4; TRBD1 aligns across 9 bases. J lost 0 bases, V lost 8 bases, and 8 bases had no gene match. CDR1 is LGHDT, CDR2 YNNKEL, per germline (reference sequence). The CDR3 is 16 residues long. In DNA, the CDR3 is TGTGCCAGCGCCCTGAGGACAGGGGTAGCCAAAAACATTCAGTACTTC. This codes for CASALRTGVAKNIQYF.

Note on this clone: One end of the junction does not line up with germline, which may come from a read error. The chain is built from TRBV28 and TRBJ2-7, with 9 positions matching TRBD2. Looked up from germline, CDR1 is MDHEN and CDR2 is SYDVKM. The CDR3 runs 11 residues. The CDR3 protein is CASSATGTSTF. DNA for the CDR3: TGTGCCAGCTCAGCGACCGGGACTAGCACTTTC.

The chain has TRBV4-2 and TRBJ1-1, with D possibly being TRBD1 (5 bases). The CDR3 spans 15 residues. From germline, CDR1 is LGHNA and CDR2 YNFKEQ. V was clipped by 2 bases and J by 0 bases, with 10 bases between them. CDR3 in amino acids: CASSQSGRMNTEAFF. CDR3 nucleotides: TGTGCCAGCAGCCAATCGGGACGGATGAACACTGAAGCTTTCTTT.

This clone was recorded once. The chain joins TRBV19 to TRBJ1-6, with no clear D. Trimming shortened V by 3 bases and J by 7 bases, and 19 bases separated the two germline ends. In germline, CDR1 is LNHDA, CDR2 SQIVND (reference sequence). The CDR3 runs to 17 residues. The CDR3 DNA reads as TGTGCCAGTAGTATTCGCACAGAACCTTGGAGGAATTCACCCCTCCACTTT. Its protein is CASSIRTEPWRNSPLHF. The whole variable domain, filled in from reference TRBV19 and TRBJ1-6, reads DGGITQSPKYLFRKEGQNVTLSCEQNLNHDAMYWYRQDPGQGLRLIYYSQIVNDFQKGDIAEGYSVSREKKESFPLTVTSAQKNPTAFYLCASSIRTEPWRNSPLHFGNGTRLTVT.

The genes are TRBV6-5 and TRBJ2-7; D might be TRBD2 (7 bases). V lost 4 bases, J lost 8 bases, and 15 bases lay in between. Germline lookup yields CDR1 MNHEY and CDR2 SVGAGI. This CDR3 has 13 residues. CDR3 loop: CASSLGAREQQYF. CDR3 coding DNA: TGTGCCAGCAGTTTGGGGGCGCGGGAGCAGCAGTACTTC.

V gene TRBV11-2 combines with J gene TRBJ1-1; D is unclear. Germline V gene sequence: CDR1 SGHAT, CDR2 FQNNGV. V was shortened by 8 bases and J by 1 base, with 14 bases between the two germline ends. This CDR3 region has 14 residues. CDR3 sequence reads: CASSLSVTNTEAFF. CDR3 in DNA: TGTGCCAGCTCCCTGTCAGTTACGAACACTGAAGCTTTCTTT.

This clone was seen once. The J gene is TRBJ2-2, the V gene TRBV7-2; TRBD2 matches at 8 bases. The CDR3 is 16 residues long. The J segment lost 3 bases and the V segment lost 0 bases, leaving 3 bases of the junction unmatched. Germline CDR1 and CDR2: SGHTA and FQGNSA. Written as DNA, the CDR3 is TGTGCCAGCAGCTTAGCGCGGGGGGCGCACACCGGGGAGCTGTTTTTT. Its protein is CASSLARGAHTGELFF.

Here the CDR3 reads CASSFSGTLNTEAFF. CDR3 nucleotides: TGTGCCAGCAGTTTTTCCGGGACATTGAACACTGAAGCTTTCTTT. The rearrangement uses TRBV27 and TRBJ1-1; weak D call: TRBD1 (6 bases). Trimming pared 3 bases from V and 0 bases from J, leaving 11 bases between. The CDR3 runs to 15 residues. CDR1 is MNHEY, CDR2 SMNVEV, per germline (reference sequence).

V gene TRBV7-3 combines with J gene TRBJ2-1; TRBD2 matches at 7 bases. This CDR3 comprises 16 residues. Germline CDR1 SGHTA, CDR2 FQGTGA. V trimming: 1 base; J trimming: 6 bases; junction bases outside the gene matches: 9. CDR3 protein: CASSLNPRTRSNEQFF. CDR3 bases: TGTGCCAGCAGCTTAAACCCACGGACTAGGTCCAATGAGCAGTTCTTC.

This sequence joins TRBV6-1 and TRBJ2-7, with D unresolved. CDR3 length: 14 residues. The V end was cut by 0 bases, the J end by 2 bases, with 8 bases between. Germline CDR1 reads MNHNS; CDR2 reads SASEGT. In DNA, the CDR3 is TGTGCCAGCAGTGAAGCGGGCGCCACCTACGAGCAGTACTTC. Its protein product is CASSEAGATYEQYF.

The V gene is TRBV9, the J gene TRBJ2-7; D is perhaps TRBD2 (6 bases). This CDR3 spans 12 amino acids. V lost 4 bases and J 6 bases, leaving 11 bases between the germline ends. Looked up from germline, CDR1 is SGDLS and CDR2 is YYNGEE. The CDR3 here is CASSTRRGEQYF. CDR3 nucleotides: TGTGCCAGCAGCACGAGGCGGGGCGAGCAGTACTTC.

This chain links TRBV11-3 with TRBJ1-5; tentative D call: TRBD1 (6 bases). V was trimmed by 2 bases and J by 0 bases, leaving 17 bases between them. This CDR3 region has 18 residues. From germline, CDR1 is SGHNT and CDR2 YENEEA. The CDR3 here is CASSLTAIRGNSNQPQHF. Written as DNA, the CDR3 is TGTGCCAGCAGCTTAACTGCGATCAGGGGAAATAGCAATCAGCCCCAGCATTTT.

This chain joins TRBV15 and TRBJ1-4; 9 bases agree with TRBD1. Germline V gene sequence: CDR1 LNHNV, CDR2 YYDKDF (reference sequence). CDR3 length equals 15 residues. V trimming: 5 bases; J trimming: 7 bases; junction bases outside the gene matches: 8. CDR3 loop: CATSGQQGAGEKLFF. Here the CDR3 DNA reads TGTGCCACCAGCGGACAACAGGGGGCAGGTGAAAAACTGTTTTTT. The full variable domain, rest sourced from reference TRBV15 and TRBJ1-4, is DAMVIQNPRYQVTQFGKPVTLSCSQTLNHNVMYWYQQKSSQAPKLLFHYYDKDFNNEADTPDNFQSRRPNTSFCFLDIRSPGLGDTAMYLCATSGQQGAGEKLFFGSGTQLSVL.

This chain uses TRBV7-9 with TRBJ2-7; possible D gene TRBD2, 6 bases. Trimming cost V 4 bases and J 3 bases, with 16 bases left between them. Germline assignment: CDR1 SEHNR and CDR2 FQNEAQ (reference sequence). The CDR3 spans 15 residues. This CDR3 reads CASSSLATNSYEQYF. For the CDR3, the DNA is TGTGCCAGCAGCTCCCTAGCGACAAACAGCTACGAGCAGTACTTC.

V gene TRBV28 combines with J gene TRBJ2-7, with D perhaps matching TRBD1 or TRBD2 (7 bases each). V lost 7 bases to trimming and J lost 4 bases, with 17 bases between them. The CDR3 runs 14 residues. Germline CDR1 and CDR2: MDHEN and SYDVKM. CDR3 sequence: CASKGAAGVYEQYF. The CDR3 DNA sequence: TGTGCCAGCAAGGGGGCCGCGGGAGTTTACGAGCAGTACTTC. Supplemented by reference TRBV28 and TRBJ2-7, the full variable domain reads DVKVTQSSRYLVKRTGEKVFLECVQDMDHENMFWYRQDPGLGLRLIYFSYDVKMKEKGDIPEGYSVSREKKERFSLILESASTNQTSMYLCASKGAAGVYEQYFGPGTRLTVT.

This rearrangement joins TRBV9 to TRBJ2-5; D perhaps matches TRBD2 (6 bases). Germline V lookup: CDR1 SGDLS, CDR2 YYNGEE. The CDR3 length is 13 residues. The ends were cut back, 9 bases at V and 5 bases at J, with 17 bases in the middle. For the CDR3, the DNA is TGTGCCACGGCTCGGGGGTTGTCGGAGACCCAGTACTTC. Translation gives CATARGLSETQYF.

V gene TRBV18 combines with J gene TRBJ2-7; 7 bases fit TRBD1. Germline V gene data show CDR1 as KGHSH and CDR2 as LQKENI. Unmatched junction bases numbered 10, after V lost 3 bases and J lost 5 bases. This CDR3 is built from 15 residues. CDR3 in DNA: TGTGCCAGCTCACCCGGACAGGTGGTCCGTAACGAGCAGTACTTC. As protein: CASSPGQVVRNEQYF.

The rearrangement joins TRBV5-8 to TRBJ1-2, with D uncertain. CDR3 length equals 14 residues. V lost 2 bases to trimming and J lost 4 bases, with 12 bases between them. Germline CDR1 is SGHTS and CDR2 is YDEGEE. Here the CDR3 reads CASSLLVTVYGYTF. The DNA for the CDR3 is TGTGCCAGCAGCTTATTAGTGACGGTCTATGGCTACACCTTC.

The V and J genes are TRBV15 and TRBJ1-6; a weak D match, TRBD1 (5 bases). The CDR3 consists of 13 residues. Trimming removed 5 bases from V and 7 bases from J, with 9 bases in between. Germline V gives CDR1 LNHNV, CDR2 YYDKDF (reference sequence). The DNA for the CDR3 is TGTGCCACCAGCCGGGGACGGAATTCACCCCTCCACTTT. Its protein product is CATSRGRNSPLHF.

CDR3 in DNA: TGTGCCTGGAGTCTAGGGGGAGGGGGCTACACCTTC. Translating gives CAWSLGGGGYTF. The chain recombines TRBV30 with TRBJ1-2; D may be TRBD1 (6 bases). The CDR3 totals 12 residues. V dropped 2 bases and J dropped 8 bases, with 12 bases sitting between them. CDR1 is GTSNPN, CDR2 SVGIG, per germline (reference sequence).

Only one count was recorded for this clone. The chain joins TRBV28 to TRBJ1-2; TRBD1 agrees at 10 bases. The trim removed 3 bases at V and 4 bases at J, leaving 8 bases unmatched. Germline V lookup: CDR1 MDHEN, CDR2 SYDVKM. The CDR3 runs to 16 residues. The CDR3 spells CASSFIRTGGSYGYTF. The CDR3 DNA is TGTGCCAGCAGTTTTATCCGGACAGGGGGGAGCTATGGCTACACCTTC.

The rearrangement joins TRBV7-2 to TRBJ1-3; 7 bases line up with TRBD1. The germline gives CDR1 SGHTA, CDR2 FQGNSA. The CDR3 has 16 residues. The ends lost 5 bases at V and 3 bases at J; junction bases unmatched: 10. The CDR3 DNA reads TGTGCCAGCAGCAATGCCCTTACAGGGGTTGGAAACACCATATATTTT. Amino acid sequence: CASSNALTGVGNTIYF.

This clone was detected once. The chain recombines TRBV11-3 with TRBJ2-3, with D possibly TRBD2 on 5 matching bases. CDR3 length: 15 residues. V was pared by 0 bases and J by 6 bases, with 13 bases between. CDR1 is SGHNT, CDR2 YENEEA, per germline. The CDR3 loop is CASSLEGLGVDTQYF. For the CDR3, the DNA is TGTGCCAGCAGCTTAGAAGGGTTGGGAGTTGATACGCAGTATTTT.

In DNA form, the CDR3 reads TGTGCCAGCTCGGTCCTCGTCGGTCGAACCGGGGAGCTGTTTTTT. Translated: CASSVLVGRTGELFF. The chain joins TRBV18 to TRBJ2-2; D unresolved. Trimming removed 6 bases at V and 5 bases at J, with 16 bases between. This CDR3 is 15 amino acids long. The germline V gene encodes CDR1 KGHSH and CDR2 LQKENI.

The chain has TRBV18 and TRBJ2-3, with D uncertain. Germline loops: CDR1 KGHSH, CDR2 LQKENI. The CDR3 extends over 14 amino acids. Trimming cost V 6 bases and J 6 bases, with 16 bases left between them. CDR3 sequence (DNA): TGTGCCAGCTCCCCAACACCGTTGGGGGATACGCAGTATTTT. This codes for CASSPTPLGDTQYF. The full variable domain, with the rest looked up from reference TRBV18 and TRBJ2-3, is NAGVMQNPRHLVRRRGQEARLRCSPMKGHSHVYWYRQLPEEGLKFMVYLQKENIIDESGMPKERFSAEFPKEGPSILRIQQVVRGDSAAYFCASSPTPLGDTQYFGPGTRLTVL.

This clone has a single count. This rearrangement joins TRBV4-3 to TRBJ1-4, with D possibly TRBD1 on 5 matching bases. CDR3 length: 15 amino acids. Germline assignment: CDR1 LGHNA and CDR2 YSLEER. V was clipped by 0 bases and J by 4 bases, with 9 bases between them. The CDR3 sequence: CASSQDARDNEKLFF. The CDR3 region has the DNA TGCGCCAGCAGCCAAGACGCCAGGGATAATGAAAAACTGTTTTTT.